The sequence of this T cell receptor (beta chain) was determined in a study of blood T cell repertoires in COVID-19. Looking at the study overall: Acute-phase and convalescent COVID-19 samples originated in the United States, Italy and Spain.

Patients at the Seattle site were enrolled during active infection and followed longitudinally. The germline V gene encodes CDR1 SGHTA and CDR2 FQGNSA. The CDR3 sequence is 16 residues long. The J segment lost 3 bases and the V segment lost 3 bases, leaving 3 bases of the junction unmatched. This clone was found a few times. Original processing methods: Amplification of reference gene primers was used by the study to estimate nucleated cell counts. Profiled with immunoSEQ multiplex PCR; TCRdb holds only in-frame clones, not every one. The DNA gave D and trimming, while V, J and clone size come from that table. The repertoire holds about 130,000 clones, with roughly 89% as singletons.

The source of this sequence is a man between 60 and 75 years old with COVID-19, enrolled during active disease. The sequenced sample was peripheral blood. This chain uses TRBV7-2 with TRBJ2-2, with TRBD2 matching 11 bases. The CDR3 protein is CASSFKTSGDTGELFF. Here the CDR3 DNA reads TGTGCCAGCAGCTTTAAGACTAGCGGGGACACCGGGGAGCTGTTTTTT.